This T cell receptor beta chain was sequenced for a study of human T cells and chemical hapten exposure. Time point denoted: patch test 2, 6 weeks after DPC sensitization. Documented treatment: therapeutic diphenylcyclopropenone sensitization with weekly scalp DPC. Every patch test was put on after a blood sample was taken. Single cDNA molecules in the library carried unique molecular identifiers attached during preparation. TCRdb reanalysed the RACE reads using MiXCR and keeps one entry per CDR3 protein. The sample holds under 450,000 distinct CDR3 sequences; about 6% are singletons and the top ten take about 5.6%. Whole-study results and caveats: The presence of alopecia in the donors means their immune response may differ from healthy people's. Expanded TCRs clustered into significantly more large CDR3 similarity groups than controls, the analysis revealed.

V lost 4 bases to trimming and J lost 1 base, with 21 bases between them. The CDR3 runs 19 residues. The V gene's germline CDR1 is SGHDT and CDR2 YYEEEE. This clonotype was observed at least ten times. Its antigen is undetermined. V usage is TRBV5-6 and J usage is TRBJ1-6; TRBD1 is a possible D gene (5 bases). Sequenced material: whole blood, taken in connection with sensitization to the hapten diphenylcyclopropenone (DPC). The TCR originated in a woman aged 18-30 years with alopecia areata. Some clones in this sample may be carry-over from other donors' samples. The CDR3 bases are TGTGCCAGCAGCCACGCCGCCGGGACCCCGGAGTCCTATAATTCACCCCTCCACTTT. Its protein product is CASSHAAGTPESYNSPLHF. The full variable domain, with the rest looked up from reference TRBV5-6 and TRBJ1-6, is DAGVTQSPTHLIKTRGQQVTLRCSPKSGHDTVSWYQQALGQGPQFIFQYYEEEERQRGNFPDRFSGHQFPNYSSELNVNALLLGDSALYLCASSHAAGTPESYNSPLHFGNGTRLTVT.